The entry below describes one T cell receptor beta chain. The record originates from a study of blood T cell repertoires in COVID-19. The CDR3 contains 14 residues. CDR1 is MNHEY, CDR2 SVGEGT, per germline. The trim removed 5 bases at V and 6 bases at J, leaving 9 bases unmatched. TCRdb's copy holds only in-frame clones and misses some; the assay was immunoSEQ multiplex PCR. The table records 60,000 or so clones, 87% of them present only once. The sequence derives from a man between 60 and 70 years old with active or convalescent COVID-19. The V gene is TRBV6-2 or TRBV6-3, the J gene TRBJ1-1; 7 positions agree with TRBD1. Material: peripheral blood. As DNA, the CDR3 is TGTGCCAGCAGTAGAACTCAAGGGGGCCCTGAAGCTTTCTTT. Translating it yields CASSRTQGGPEAFF.